This is a list of T cell receptor beta chains from one sample in a study of STAT5B mutations in CD4+ large granular lymphocyte leukemia. The table came from immunoSEQ multiplex PCR; TCRdb's copy has only in-frame clones and leaves some out. The profile shows tens of thousands of clones, roughly 75% of them singletons. The sequencing sample was made of CD4+ T cells from blood buffy coats. Receptors originate from a human donor in good health. Both conserved end residues are part of each CDR3. D genes are given only for firm matches. Not all rows give a size; the values are once, few, many and, for expanded clones, a class.

TGTGCCAGCAGCGTTTTGGCTAGCGGGAGTACAGAGACCCAGTACTTC | CASSVLASGSTETQYF | TRBD2 | TRBV9 | NA | TRBJ2-5
TGCGCCAGCAGCTTGTGGGCTAGCGGGCAGGGGAGGTCTTACGAGCAGTACTTC | CASSLWASGQGRSYEQYF | TRBD2 | TRBV5-1 | NA | TRBJ2-7
TGTGCCAGCAGCCATAACAACCGATGGGCAGGGGGCACAGATACGCAGTATTTT | CASSHNNRWAGGTDTQYF | NA | TRBV11-3 | once | TRBJ2-3
TGTGCCAGCAGCGTAGACCTCGGGGGGAACACTGAAGCTTTCTTT | CASSVDLGGNTEAFF | NA | TRBV9 | NA | TRBJ1-1
TGTGCCAGCATCTTTGGCCCCTCTTCCTCGAGCTCCTACGAGCAGTACTTC | CASIFGPSSSSSYEQYF | NA | TRBV2 | few | TRBJ2-7
TGTGCCAGCAGCGTTGGGACTAGCGGGATTATAGAGACCCAGTACTTC | CASSVGTSGIIETQYF | TRBD2 | TRBV9 | NA | TRBJ2-5
TGTGCCAGCAGCCCGGACAGGGTCGCCTACGAGCAGTACTTC | CASSPDRVAYEQYF | TRBD1 | TRBV7-8 | NA | TRBJ2-7
TGTGCCAGCAGCGCAGACAGGCCCCCCTATGGCTACACCTTC | CASSADRPPYGYTF | NA | TRBV9 | few | TRBJ1-2
TGTGCCAGCTTCCAAGTCTCCTACGAGCAGTACTTC | CASFQVSYEQYF | NA | TRBV2 | few | TRBJ2-7
TGTGCCAGCAGCCGCGTAGACCTTGTTTCACCCCTCCACTTT | CASSRVDLVSPLHF | NA | TRBV7-2 | NA | TRBJ1-6
TGTGCCTGGAGTGTTAACAGCGCAACTAATGAAAAACTGTTTTTT | CAWSVNSATNEKLFF | NA | TRBV30 | NA | TRBJ1-4
TGTGCCAGCACCCCCGACACGCCGGCGAGGGAGCAGTACTTC | CASTPDTPAREQYF | NA | TRBV6-5 | NA | TRBJ2-5
TGTGCCAGTAGCCTAAGTGAAAAACTGTTTTTT | CASSLSEKLFF | NA | TRBV19 | few | TRBJ1-4
TGCAGCGTTGAGGGGGGGGGTCCCGGATCCTACGAGCAGTACTTC | CSVEGGGPGSYEQYF | TRBD2 | TRBV29-1 | NA | TRBJ2-7
TGTGCCAGCAGCTTGATGAGCGCCGGGGAGCTGTTTTTT | CASSLMSAGELFF | NA | TRBV7-2 | NA | TRBJ2-2
TGTGCCAGCAGTTTAGAGGGGAAGGGAGCCAAAAACATTCAGTACTTC | CASSLEGKGAKNIQYF | NA | TRBV28 | few | TRBJ2-4
TGTGCCAGCAGTTACTCGTCAGCGGGACCAGATACGCAGTATTTT | CASSYSSAGPDTQYF | TRBD2 | TRBV6-5 | NA | TRBJ2-3
TGTGCCAGCGGCCCCCCCGGGACGGCCTATGGCTACACCTTC | CASGPPGTAYGYTF | NA | TRBV27 | NA | TRBJ1-2
TGTGCCACCAGCTATCGAAGGTCTAGCACAGATACGCAGTATTTT | CATSYRRSSTDTQYF | NA | TRBV15 | NA | TRBJ2-3
TGTGCCATCAGTGCTCGACTAGGGGGCACAGATACGCAGTATTTT | CAISARLGGTDTQYF | NA | TRBV10-3 | few | TRBJ2-3
TGCAGCGTTGAGGGACCCGAAACTCCCTACAATGAGCAGTTCTTC | CSVEGPETPYNEQFF | NA | TRBV29-1 | NA | TRBJ2-1
TGCGCCAGCAGCTTGGACGGTAATAAAAACGGGGTAGGCTACACCTTC | CASSLDGNKNGVGYTF | NA | TRBV5-1 | NA | TRBJ1-2
TGTGCCAGCACCGAAAACTTAAGAGTCTATGGCTACACCTTC | CASTENLRVYGYTF | NA | TRBV7-2 | NA | TRBJ1-2
TGTGCCAGCAGACCCACCTGGGGTGGCTATGGCTACACCTTC | CASRPTWGGYGYTF | NA | TRBV6-1 | once | TRBJ1-2
TGTGCCTGGAGCTCCTTGGACAGGGACGGAAACACCATATATTTT | CAWSSLDRDGNTIYF | TRBD1 | TRBV30 | NA | TRBJ1-3
TGTGCCAGCAGCCTGGGGGGCGGGAGGCGAGGAGATACGCAGTATTTT | CASSLGGGRRGDTQYF | TRBD2 | TRBV5-6 | NA | TRBJ2-3
TGTGCCAGCAGTTTATCAGGGGGGAACACTGAAGCTTTCTTT | CASSLSGGNTEAFF | NA | TRBV27 | once | TRBJ1-1
TGTGCCAGCAGCGTGGGGACAGGGGGAGGGAGGACAGATACGCAGTATTTT | CASSVGTGGGRTDTQYF | TRBD1 | TRBV9 | NA | TRBJ2-3
TGCGCCAGCAGCCAAGGGACTAGCACAGATACGCAGTATTTT | CASSQGTSTDTQYF | NA | TRBV4-3 | NA | TRBJ2-3
TGTGCCAGCAGCGTAGGGACCCACCCCCGGCAGTTCTTC | CASSVGTHPRQFF | NA | TRBV9 | NA | TRBJ2-1
TGTGCCAGCAGCTTTTGGCGCCACGAGCAGTACTTC | CASSFWRHEQYF | NA | TRBV5-4 | NA | TRBJ2-7
TGTGCCAGCAGCCCCGGACAGGACGACCTGTTTTTT | CASSPGQDDLFF | TRBD1 | TRBV7-9 | few | TRBJ1-4
TGTGCCAGCAGTTTAACGTGGAATGAGCAGTTCTTC | CASSLTWNEQFF | NA | TRBV28 | NA | TRBJ2-1
TGTGCCTGGAGTGTACGGGTGGGGTGGAACACTGAAGCTTTCTTT | CAWSVRVGWNTEAFF | NA | TRBV30 | few | TRBJ1-1
TGTGCTAGCAGCTTATGGGGAAGGAGCTCTCAAGAGACCCAGTACTTC | CASSLWGRSSQETQYF | NA | TRBV7-7 | NA | TRBJ2-5
TGTGCCAGCAGCACACCACCCGGACAGGGGAACATTCAGTACTTC | CASSTPPGQGNIQYF | TRBD1 | TRBV6-5 | NA | TRBJ2-4
TGTGCCACATTTAAATCGAGCACAGATACGCAGTATTTT | CATFKSSTDTQYF | NA | TRBV6-6 | NA | TRBJ2-3
TGTGCTAGCAGCTTAGAAGGACAGGGGGCCAAAAACATTCAGTACTTC | CASSLEGQGAKNIQYF | TRBD1 | TRBV7-7 | NA | TRBJ2-4
TGTGCCAGCAGTATCCGCCGACAGGGCGACTATGGCTACACCTTC | CASSIRRQGDYGYTF | TRBD1 | TRBV27 | NA | TRBJ1-2
TGTGCCATCAGCGGGGGGTTGTTTGGCGGGAGGGCTGGCGAGCAGTACTTC | CAISGGLFGGRAGEQYF | TRBD2 | TRBV10-3 | once | TRBJ2-7
TGCAGCGCCAGACAGGGGCCGAACACCGGGGAGCTGTTTTTT | CSARQGPNTGELFF | TRBD1 | TRBV29-1 | few | TRBJ2-2
TGTGCCAGCAGTGAAGCGTTTAGGGGTCCCGGGACAGGGGAAAATTTGTTTAGCTACGAGCAGTACTTC | CASSEAFRGPGTGENLFSYEQYF | TRBD1 | TRBV2 | NA | TRBJ2-7
TGTGCCAGCAGCCCGCCCGGGACAGCTACCTACGAGCAGTACTTC | CASSPPGTATYEQYF | TRBD1 | TRBV7-9 | NA | TRBJ2-7
TGCGCCAGCAGCCCATCCTGGACAGGGTATATTCCCTACGAGCAGTACTTC | CASSPSWTGYIPYEQYF | TRBD1 | TRBV4-3 | NA | TRBJ2-7
TGTGCCAGCATCCCCGTGGGGTCCGCCGAGACCCAGTACTTC | CASIPVGSAETQYF | NA | TRBV7-2 | NA | TRBJ2-5